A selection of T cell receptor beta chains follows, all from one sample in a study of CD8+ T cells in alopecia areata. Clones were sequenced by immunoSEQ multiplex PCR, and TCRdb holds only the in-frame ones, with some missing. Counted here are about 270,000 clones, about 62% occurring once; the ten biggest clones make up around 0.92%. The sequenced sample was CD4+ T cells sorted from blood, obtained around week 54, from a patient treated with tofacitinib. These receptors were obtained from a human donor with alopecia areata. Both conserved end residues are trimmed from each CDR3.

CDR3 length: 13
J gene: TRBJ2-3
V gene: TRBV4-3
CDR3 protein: ASSLGRGRGDTQY

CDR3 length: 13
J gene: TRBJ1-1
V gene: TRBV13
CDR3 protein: ASSLHPGGFTEAF

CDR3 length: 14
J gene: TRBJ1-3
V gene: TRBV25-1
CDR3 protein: ASSENRGLGGNTIY

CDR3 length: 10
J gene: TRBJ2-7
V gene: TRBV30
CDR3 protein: AWRARPYEQY

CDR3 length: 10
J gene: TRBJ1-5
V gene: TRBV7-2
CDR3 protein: ASSLRDQPQH

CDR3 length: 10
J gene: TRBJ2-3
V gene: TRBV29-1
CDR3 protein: SAPGGLDTQY

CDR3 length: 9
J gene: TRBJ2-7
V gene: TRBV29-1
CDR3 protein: SVVGGYEQY

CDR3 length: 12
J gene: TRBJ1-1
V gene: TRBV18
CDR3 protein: ASSPSTVNTEAF

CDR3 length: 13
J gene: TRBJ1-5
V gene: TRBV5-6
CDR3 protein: ASSRRRQVNQPQH

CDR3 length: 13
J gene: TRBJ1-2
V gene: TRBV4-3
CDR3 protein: ASSQDYQGGYGYT

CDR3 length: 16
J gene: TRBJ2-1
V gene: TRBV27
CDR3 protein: ASSPPPRSGGGLNEQF

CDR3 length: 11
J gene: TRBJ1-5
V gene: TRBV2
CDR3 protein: ASSFEVSQPQH

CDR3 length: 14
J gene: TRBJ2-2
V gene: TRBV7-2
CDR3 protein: ASSLVGGPGTGELF

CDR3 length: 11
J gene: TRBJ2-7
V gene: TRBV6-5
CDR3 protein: ASISTKTYEQY

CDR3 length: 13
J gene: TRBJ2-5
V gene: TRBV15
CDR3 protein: ATSRDVRSQETQY

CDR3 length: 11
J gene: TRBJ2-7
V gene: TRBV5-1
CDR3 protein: ASSLEGSYEQY